A selection of T cell receptor beta chains follows, all from one sample in a study of cytomegalovirus exposure and HLA in healthy donors. Assay: immunoSEQ multiplex PCR; the TCRdb copy retains only in-frame clones and omits some. This sample has 150,000 to 170,000 clones; roughly three quarters occur once, and the top ten carry less than 10%. The source material was PBMCs. Receptor source: a man aged 30 to 45 in good health and CMV-seropositive. The CDR3 runs from the conserved cysteine through the conserved F or W. Fields, in order: D gene, clone size, J gene, V gene, CDR3 protein, CDR3 DNA. A D gene is named only where the DNA matches it firmly. Expanded clones are given a class, and other clones once, few, many or no size at all.

d_gene: TRBD1; abundance: .; j_gene: TRBJ2-7; v_gene: TRBV5-1; CDR3aa: CASSLEDRGYREQYF; CDR3nt: TGCGCCAGCAGCTTGGAGGACAGGGGTTATCGCGAGCAGTACTTC
d_gene: .; abundance: .; j_gene: TRBJ2-2; v_gene: TRBV11-2; CDR3aa: CAGRSGTGELFF; CDR3nt: TGTGCCGGAAGGAGTGGCACCGGGGAGCTGTTTTTT
d_gene: .; abundance: .; j_gene: TRBJ1-1; v_gene: TRBV5-5; CDR3aa: CASRSQVGRTEAFF; CDR3nt: TGTGCCAGCAGGTCACAGGTGGGGCGGACTGAAGCTTTCTTT
d_gene: .; abundance: .; j_gene: TRBJ1-3; v_gene: TRBV30; CDR3aa: CAWRETGLAGNTIYF; CDR3nt: TGTGCCTGGAGGGAAACAGGGCTTGCTGGAAACACCATATATTTT
d_gene: .; abundance: .; j_gene: TRBJ2-5; v_gene: TRBV5-1; CDR3aa: CASSLLSQATQYF; CDR3nt: TGCGCCAGCAGCTTACTGTCCCAGGCGACCCAGTACTTC
d_gene: .; abundance: .; j_gene: TRBJ2-1; v_gene: TRBV7-3; CDR3aa: CASSFSGSSYNEQFF; CDR3nt: TGTGCCAGCAGCTTTTCCGGGAGTTCGTACAATGAGCAGTTCTTC
d_gene: TRBD1; abundance: once; j_gene: TRBJ2-7; v_gene: TRBV10-2; CDR3aa: CASRTGGTEQYF; CDR3nt: TGCGCCAGCCGGACAGGGGGCACCGAGCAGTACTTC
d_gene: TRBD2; abundance: many; j_gene: TRBJ2-5; v_gene: TRBV4-2; CDR3aa: CASSPGLAGGPETQYF; CDR3nt: TGTGCCAGCAGCCCCGGACTAGCGGGAGGGCCCGAGACCCAGTACTTC
d_gene: .; abundance: .; j_gene: TRBJ1-2; v_gene: TRBV4-2; CDR3aa: CASSQERLSLYGYTF; CDR3nt: TGTGCCAGCAGCCAAGAGCGTTTGTCCCTCTATGGCTACACCTTC
d_gene: TRBD2; abundance: .; j_gene: TRBJ2-2; v_gene: TRBV10-1; CDR3aa: CASSAGTSGGDEKSGELFF; CDR3nt: TGCGCCAGCAGTGCGGGGACTAGCGGGGGGGACGAAAAGTCCGGGGAGCTGTTTTTT
d_gene: TRBD1; abundance: .; j_gene: TRBJ2-2; v_gene: TRBV5-1; CDR3aa: CASSSGQAGIGTGELFF; CDR3nt: TGCGCCAGCAGCTCCGGACAGGCAGGAATCGGGACCGGGGAGCTGTTTTTT
d_gene: .; abundance: .; j_gene: TRBJ2-2; v_gene: TRBV27; CDR3aa: CASSLGRGGSTGELFF; CDR3nt: TGTGCCAGCAGTTTAGGGAGGGGGGGCAGCACCGGGGAGCTGTTTTTT
d_gene: .; abundance: .; j_gene: TRBJ2-1; v_gene: TRBV6-1; CDR3aa: CASSEPGRDNEQFF; CDR3nt: TGTGCCAGCAGTGAGCCCGGGAGAGACAATGAGCAGTTCTTC
d_gene: .; abundance: .; j_gene: TRBJ2-1; v_gene: TRBV5-4; CDR3aa: CASSLGPSSSYNEQFF; CDR3nt: TGTGCCAGCAGCTTGGGTCCATCTAGCTCCTACAATGAGCAGTTCTTC
d_gene: TRBD2; abundance: .; j_gene: TRBJ2-7; v_gene: TRBV18; CDR3aa: CASSRTSDTYEQYF; CDR3nt: TGTGCCAGCTCACGGACTAGCGATACCTACGAGCAGTACTTC
d_gene: TRBD1; abundance: .; j_gene: TRBJ1-2; v_gene: TRBV19; CDR3aa: CAIRDRGYGYTF; CDR3nt: TGTGCCATTCGGGACAGAGGCTATGGCTACACCTTC
d_gene: TRBD1; abundance: .; j_gene: TRBJ1-5; v_gene: TRBV2; CDR3aa: CASRDRGLSNQPQHF; CDR3nt: TGTGCCAGCAGAGACAGGGGGCTTAGCAATCAGCCCCAGCATTTT
d_gene: .; abundance: .; j_gene: TRBJ2-1; v_gene: TRBV2; CDR3aa: CASSASGSLYNEQFF; CDR3nt: TGTGCCAGCAGTGCGAGCGGGTCCCTCTACAATGAGCAGTTCTTC
d_gene: .; abundance: .; j_gene: TRBJ2-1; v_gene: TRBV7-3; CDR3aa: CASSPAGGSSYNEQFF; CDR3nt: TGTGCCAGCAGCCCTGCCGGAGGAAGCTCCTACAATGAGCAGTTCTTC
d_gene: TRBD1; abundance: .; j_gene: TRBJ1-5; v_gene: TRBV28; CDR3aa: CASHRGSNQPQHF; CDR3nt: TGTGCCAGCCACAGGGGTAGCAATCAGCCCCAGCATTTT
d_gene: .; abundance: .; j_gene: TRBJ1-1; v_gene: TRBV7-8; CDR3aa: CASSSERKGRNTEAFF; CDR3nt: TGTGCCAGCAGCTCGGAACGGAAAGGGAGGAACACTGAAGCTTTCTTT
d_gene: TRBD1; abundance: .; j_gene: TRBJ1-1; v_gene: TRBV6-1; CDR3aa: CASSSTGQGGTEAFF; CDR3nt: TGTGCCAGCAGTTCTACCGGACAGGGAGGGACTGAAGCTTTCTTT
d_gene: .; abundance: once; j_gene: TRBJ2-5; v_gene: TRBV6-1; CDR3aa: CASRIDSSRTQYF; CDR3nt: TGTGCCAGCAGAATCGACTCCAGCCGGACCCAGTACTTC
d_gene: .; abundance: .; j_gene: TRBJ2-7; v_gene: TRBV7-9; CDR3aa: CASSLDGLYEQYF; CDR3nt: TGTGCCAGCAGCTTAGATGGACTTTACGAGCAGTACTTC
d_gene: .; abundance: .; j_gene: TRBJ2-7; v_gene: TRBV27; CDR3aa: CASSYRGGGNEQYF; CDR3nt: TGTGCCAGCAGCTATAGGGGGGGAGGAAACGAGCAGTACTTC
d_gene: TRBD1; abundance: .; j_gene: TRBJ1-5; v_gene: TRBV6-6; CDR3aa: CASSREQGVQPQHF; CDR3nt: TGTGCCAGCAGTCGCGAACAGGGGGTACAGCCCCAGCATTTT
d_gene: .; abundance: .; j_gene: TRBJ1-1; v_gene: TRBV7-2; CDR3aa: CASSPRLGAGGTEAFF; CDR3nt: TGTGCCAGCAGCCCAAGATTGGGGGCGGGGGGCACTGAAGCTTTCTTT
d_gene: .; abundance: once; j_gene: TRBJ2-3; v_gene: TRBV10-3; CDR3aa: CAISYSGTDTQYF; CDR3nt: TGTGCCATCAGTTACAGTGGCACAGATACGCAGTATTTT
d_gene: .; abundance: once; j_gene: TRBJ1-5; v_gene: TRBV7-9; CDR3aa: CASSLGSGDQPQHF; CDR3nt: TGTGCCAGCAGCTTAGGCTCAGGGGATCAGCCCCAGCATTTT
d_gene: .; abundance: .; j_gene: TRBJ1-2; v_gene: TRBV7-9; CDR3aa: CASSLALAGDGYTF; CDR3nt: TGTGCCAGCAGCTTAGCGTTGGCAGGGGATGGCTACACCTTC
d_gene: .; abundance: few; j_gene: TRBJ1-2; v_gene: TRBV10-3; CDR3aa: CAISEPGRYGYTF; CDR3nt: TGTGCCATCAGTGAACCAGGGAGGTATGGCTACACCTTC
d_gene: .; abundance: .; j_gene: TRBJ1-5; v_gene: TRBV5-6; CDR3aa: CASRPQGAPNQPQHF; CDR3nt: TGTGCCAGCAGGCCCCAAGGGGCCCCGAATCAGCCCCAGCATTTT
d_gene: TRBD2; abundance: .; j_gene: TRBJ2-1; v_gene: TRBV5-6; CDR3aa: CASSPEASGGREQFF; CDR3nt: TGTGCCAGCAGCCCGGAGGCTAGCGGAGGGCGCGAGCAGTTCTTC
d_gene: TRBD1; abundance: .; j_gene: TRBJ1-4; v_gene: TRBV6-6; CDR3aa: CASSYGTATNEKLFF; CDR3nt: TGTGCCAGCAGTTACGGGACAGCAACTAATGAAAAACTGTTTTTT
d_gene: .; abundance: .; j_gene: TRBJ2-7; v_gene: TRBV2; CDR3aa: CASRSGYEQYF; CDR3nt: TGTGCCAGCAGGAGCGGTTACGAGCAGTACTTC
d_gene: .; abundance: .; j_gene: TRBJ1-5; v_gene: TRBV6-1; CDR3aa: CASSEARWSNQPQHF; CDR3nt: TGTGCCAGCAGTGAAGCGCGGTGGAGCAATCAGCCCCAGCATTTT
d_gene: .; abundance: .; j_gene: TRBJ2-7; v_gene: TRBV14; CDR3aa: CASSHRRVTYEQYF; CDR3nt: TGTGCCAGCAGCCATAGGCGGGTTACCTACGAGCAGTACTTC
d_gene: .; abundance: .; j_gene: TRBJ2-1; v_gene: TRBV11-1; CDR3aa: CASSSDSRGSYNEQFF; CDR3nt: TGTGCCAGCAGCTCGGACAGTCGAGGCTCCTACAATGAGCAGTTCTTC
d_gene: .; abundance: .; j_gene: TRBJ2-3; v_gene: TRBV9; CDR3aa: CASSVSADTQYF; CDR3nt: TGTGCCAGCAGCGTTTCGGCAGATACGCAGTATTTT
d_gene: .; abundance: .; j_gene: TRBJ1-6; v_gene: TRBV4-2; CDR3aa: CASSLPLTDANSPLHF; CDR3nt: TGTGCCAGCAGCCTCCCGTTGACAGATGCTAATTCACCCCTCCACTTT
d_gene: .; abundance: few; j_gene: TRBJ1-1; v_gene: TRBV14; CDR3aa: CASSQTTGNTEAFF; CDR3nt: TGTGCCAGCAGCCAAACGACAGGGAACACTGAAGCTTTCTTT
d_gene: TRBD1; abundance: .; j_gene: TRBJ1-2; v_gene: TRBV28; CDR3aa: CASSVGQGNLYGYTF; CDR3nt: TGTGCCAGCAGTGTGGGACAGGGGAACCTCTATGGCTACACCTTC
d_gene: TRBD1; abundance: few; j_gene: TRBJ1-1; v_gene: TRBV6-6; CDR3aa: CASSQQGRNTEAFF; CDR3nt: TGTGCCAGCAGTCAACAGGGGAGGAACACTGAAGCTTTCTTT
d_gene: .; abundance: .; j_gene: TRBJ2-1; v_gene: TRBV7-3; CDR3aa: CASSFTPEKLFF; CDR3nt: TGTGCCAGCAGTTTTACGCCGGAGAAGTTGTTCTTC
d_gene: TRBD2; abundance: .; j_gene: TRBJ2-7; v_gene: TRBV10-2; CDR3aa: CASTQLAGEGEQYF; CDR3nt: TGCGCCAGCACCCAACTAGCGGGAGAGGGCGAGCAGTACTTC
d_gene: .; abundance: .; j_gene: TRBJ2-3; v_gene: TRBV10-3; CDR3aa: CAIRGGAGTDTQYF; CDR3nt: TGTGCCATCAGAGGAGGGGCCGGCACAGATACGCAGTATTTT
d_gene: .; abundance: .; j_gene: TRBJ1-1; v_gene: TRBV29-1; CDR3aa: CSVEDTGSYTEAFF; CDR3nt: TGCAGCGTTGAAGATACAGGTTCATACACTGAAGCTTTCTTT
d_gene: .; abundance: .; j_gene: TRBJ1-1; v_gene: TRBV5-8; CDR3aa: CASSLYAVNTEAFF; CDR3nt: TGTGCCAGCAGCTTGTACGCGGTGAACACTGAAGCTTTCTTT
d_gene: TRBD1; abundance: .; j_gene: TRBJ2-7; v_gene: TRBV11-2; CDR3aa: CASSSDGDRGYYEQYF; CDR3nt: TGTGCCAGCAGCTCCGATGGGGACAGGGGGTACTACGAGCAGTACTTC
d_gene: TRBD1; abundance: .; j_gene: TRBJ2-1; v_gene: TRBV30; CDR3aa: CAWSSGTGSYNEQFF; CDR3nt: TGTGCCTGGAGTTCCGGGACAGGGAGTTACAATGAGCAGTTCTTC
d_gene: TRBD2; abundance: .; j_gene: TRBJ2-7; v_gene: TRBV10-1; CDR3aa: CASSDWGLAGYEQYF; CDR3nt: TGCGCCAGCAGTGATTGGGGACTAGCGGGATACGAGCAGTACTTC